This T cell receptor beta chain originates from a study of blood T cell repertoires in COVID-19. Overall study context: Nucleic acid was either cDNA or gDNA, and it came from T cells, B-cell-depleted T cells, or PBMCs.

As handled by the study authors: Amplified reference gene primers provided the basis for estimating nucleated cell counts. Measured with immunoSEQ multiplex PCR; TCRdb has only the in-frame clones, and not every one. That table supplies the V and J calls and clone size; D and trimming were determined from the DNA. The sample holds about 260,000 clones, roughly 80% seen once. CDR3 length equals 11 residues. CDR1 and CDR2 (germline): LNHDA, SQIVND (reference sequence). Deletions cut 9 bases from V and 4 bases from J, with 10 bases between. Material for sequencing was peripheral blood. The chain has TRBV19 and TRBJ2-7; D perhaps matches TRBD1 (5 bases). The TCR sequence derives from a man aged 55 to 70 with acute or convalescent COVID-19. The CDR3 DNA sequence: TGTGCCAGGGACATGGCTTACGAGCAGTACTTC. Its protein is CARDMAYEQYF.